Described below is a single T cell receptor beta chain sequence and its context. The CDR3 consists of 18 residues. Germline V CDR1 and CDR2: MNHNS, SASEGT. The junction had 17 bases not matched to a gene; V was cut back by 2 bases and J by 5 bases. This sample is drawn from a study of OX40 agonist ivuxolimab in advanced cancers. Assay: immunoSEQ multiplex PCR; the TCRdb copy retains only in-frame clones and omits some. The top ten clones hold 5.1% of a sample with about 45,000 clones, roughly 80% of them seen once. Material: CD4+ or CD8+ T cells sorted from blood, obtained in a trial of the OX40 agonist ivuxolimab. This chain links TRBV6-1 with TRBJ1-2, with 7 bases that match TRBD1. The receptor comes from an adult with an advanced solid tumor such as melanoma, head and neck, liver or kidney cancer. This CDR3 is CASSEPTLRGRGKYGYTF. The CDR3 DNA follows: TGTGCCAGCAGTGAACCAACCCTTAGGGGGCGCGGGAAGTATGGCTACACCTTC.